Listed below are T cell receptor beta chains from one sample, sequenced in a study of PD-1 blockade in classical Hodgkin lymphoma. The method was immunoSEQ multiplex PCR; TCRdb's version includes in-frame clones alone and lacks a portion of them. The data show about 27,000 clones, 70% to 90% seen once. This material consisted of CD8+ T cells from blood, taken at baseline. All receptors come from a human donor with classical Hodgkin lymphoma. Each CDR3 is given with its conserved first and last residue. Each record gives: V gene, J gene, D gene, clone size, CDR3 protein, CDR3 DNA. The D gene is left open where the match is weak. Size tells how often a clone was seen (once, few, many) or the class of an expanded clone, and some rows leave it out.

v_call: TRBV5-6
j_call: TRBJ1-4
d_call: .
clone_size: .
cdr3_aa: CASSGDRFKLFF
cdr3_nt: TGTGCCAGCAGCGGGGATCGATTTAAACTGTTTTTT

v_call: TRBV28
j_call: TRBJ2-7
d_call: .
clone_size: .
cdr3_aa: CASSFFSPHEQYF
cdr3_nt: TGTGCCAGCAGTTTTTTTAGCCCCCACGAGCAGTACTTC

v_call: TRBV28
j_call: TRBJ2-7
d_call: TRBD1
clone_size: .
cdr3_aa: CASSSYPSRGHEQYF
cdr3_nt: TGTGCCAGCAGTTCCTATCCTTCCAGGGGGCACGAGCAGTACTTC

v_call: TRBV6-5
j_call: TRBJ1-2
d_call: .
clone_size: .
cdr3_aa: CASSYFQGYGYTF
cdr3_nt: TGTGCCAGCAGTTACTTTCAGGGTTATGGCTACACCTTC

v_call: TRBV7-9
j_call: TRBJ2-7
d_call: .
clone_size: .
cdr3_aa: CASSGTPRTYEQYF
cdr3_nt: TGTGCCAGCAGCGGGACACCCCGGACCTACGAGCAGTACTTC

v_call: TRBV7-8
j_call: TRBJ2-5
d_call: .
clone_size: .
cdr3_aa: CASSYEGGDQETQYF
cdr3_nt: TGTGCCAGCAGCTACGAGGGGGGAGACCAAGAGACCCAGTACTTC

v_call: TRBV7-2
j_call: TRBJ2-1
d_call: .
clone_size: .
cdr3_aa: CASSRGQGGGSYNEQFF
cdr3_nt: TGTGCCAGCAGCCGCGGCCAGGGGGGAGGCTCCTACAATGAGCAGTTCTTC

v_call: TRBV27
j_call: TRBJ1-1
d_call: .
clone_size: .
cdr3_aa: CASSLLSGSEAFF
cdr3_nt: TGTGCCAGCAGTTTACTTTCCGGCTCTGAAGCTTTCTTT

v_call: TRBV2
j_call: TRBJ1-5
d_call: .
clone_size: .
cdr3_aa: CASSERGASNQPQHF
cdr3_nt: TGTGCCAGCAGTGAACGGGGAGCTAGCAATCAGCCCCAGCATTTT

v_call: TRBV7-8
j_call: TRBJ2-1
d_call: .
clone_size: once
cdr3_aa: CASSLVTRGPYNEQFF
cdr3_nt: TGTGCCAGCAGCTTAGTGACCCGCGGGCCCTACAATGAGCAGTTCTTC

v_call: TRBV6-5
j_call: TRBJ2-7
d_call: .
clone_size: once
cdr3_aa: CASSPRGPSYEQYF
cdr3_nt: TGTGCCAGCAGCCCTCGGGGGCCGTCCTACGAGCAGTACTTC

v_call: TRBV29-1
j_call: TRBJ2-7
d_call: TRBD2
clone_size: .
cdr3_aa: CSVEDAAAGGPYEQYF
cdr3_nt: TGCAGCGTTGAAGACGCCGCTGCGGGAGGGCCATACGAGCAGTACTTC

v_call: TRBV6-1
j_call: TRBJ2-2
d_call: .
clone_size: few
cdr3_aa: CASSGSPGSTGELFF
cdr3_nt: TGTGCCAGCAGTGGGAGTCCTGGGAGCACCGGGGAGCTGTTTTTT

v_call: TRBV6-5
j_call: TRBJ2-3
d_call: .
clone_size: .
cdr3_aa: CATNLGHTDTQYF
cdr3_nt: TGTGCCACCAACCTAGGCCACACAGATACGCAGTATTTT

v_call: TRBV7-9
j_call: TRBJ2-1
d_call: TRBD2
clone_size: .
cdr3_aa: CASSLVVGGGRGPYEQFF
cdr3_nt: TGTGCCAGCAGCTTAGTAGTGGGCGGGGGGAGAGGACCCTATGAGCAGTTCTTC

v_call: TRBV13
j_call: TRBJ1-2
d_call: TRBD1
clone_size: .
cdr3_aa: CASSTRQGESSSGTF
cdr3_nt: TGTGCCAGCAGCACCCGACAGGGGGAGAGTTCCTCCGGAACCTTC

v_call: TRBV11-2
j_call: TRBJ2-1
d_call: .
clone_size: once
cdr3_aa: CASSAYPYPSLYNEQFF
cdr3_nt: TGTGCCAGCAGCGCTTACCCCTATCCCAGCTTATACAATGAGCAGTTCTTC

v_call: TRBV6-1
j_call: TRBJ2-1
d_call: .
clone_size: .
cdr3_aa: CASSQNRQVTKQFF
cdr3_nt: TGTGCCAGCAGCCAGAATAGACAGGTAACTAAGCAGTTCTTC

v_call: TRBV5-4
j_call: TRBJ1-2
d_call: .
clone_size: .
cdr3_aa: CASSPTRIEDGYTF
cdr3_nt: TGTGCCAGCAGCCCGACCCGAATCGAGGATGGCTACACCTTC

v_call: TRBV19
j_call: TRBJ2-3
d_call: .
clone_size: .
cdr3_aa: CASTPGSYRTDTQYF
cdr3_nt: TGTGCCAGTACCCCCGGCTCGTACCGCACAGATACGCAGTATTTT

v_call: TRBV29-1
j_call: TRBJ2-3
d_call: .
clone_size: .
cdr3_aa: CSLLGLTDTQYF
cdr3_nt: TGTAGTTTACTCGGGCTCACAGATACGCAGTATTTT

v_call: TRBV7-9
j_call: TRBJ1-3
d_call: .
clone_size: .
cdr3_aa: CASSGARETGNTIYF
cdr3_nt: TGTGCCAGCAGCGGGGCGAGGGAGACTGGAAACACCATATATTTT

v_call: TRBV4-2
j_call: TRBJ2-7
d_call: .
clone_size: .
cdr3_aa: CASSPQESGSYEQYF
cdr3_nt: TGTGCCAGCAGCCCACAGGAGAGCGGCTCCTACGAGCAGTACTTC

v_call: TRBV7-3
j_call: TRBJ2-7
d_call: TRBD1
clone_size: .
cdr3_aa: CASSLGRQGAYEQYF
cdr3_nt: TGTGCCAGCAGCCTCGGGAGACAGGGGGCCTACGAGCAGTACTTC

v_call: TRBV30
j_call: TRBJ2-5
d_call: TRBD2
clone_size: .
cdr3_aa: CAWSGMFGLGSTSGQETQYF
cdr3_nt: TGTGCCTGGAGCGGAATGTTCGGTCTAGGGTCTACTAGCGGCCAAGAGACCCAGTACTTC

v_call: TRBV2
j_call: TRBJ2-6
d_call: .
clone_size: .
cdr3_aa: CASSEASSVSGANVLTF
cdr3_nt: TGTGCCAGCAGTGAGGCTTCCTCTGTGTCGGGGGCCAACGTCCTGACTTTC

v_call: TRBV7-9
j_call: TRBJ2-7
d_call: .
clone_size: .
cdr3_aa: CASSLQGRNSYEQYF
cdr3_nt: TGTGCCAGCAGCTTACAGGGGAGGAACTCCTACGAGCAGTACTTC

v_call: TRBV18
j_call: TRBJ2-3
d_call: .
clone_size: .
cdr3_aa: CASSLSSTDTQYF
cdr3_nt: TGTGCCAGCTCACTATCGAGCACAGATACGCAGTATTTT

v_call: TRBV9
j_call: TRBJ2-7
d_call: .
clone_size: .
cdr3_aa: CASSQGNYEQYF
cdr3_nt: TGTGCCAGCAGCCAGGGGAACTACGAGCAGTACTTC

v_call: TRBV9
j_call: TRBJ1-2
d_call: TRBD1
clone_size: .
cdr3_aa: CASTIQGTHGYTF
cdr3_nt: TGTGCCAGCACCATACAGGGGACTCATGGCTACACCTTC

v_call: TRBV28
j_call: TRBJ2-7
d_call: .
clone_size: .
cdr3_aa: CASRGISSYEQYF
cdr3_nt: TGTGCCAGCAGGGGTATCTCCTCCTACGAGCAGTACTTC

v_call: TRBV30
j_call: TRBJ1-1
d_call: .
clone_size: once
cdr3_aa: CAWRKKGGLGEAFF
cdr3_nt: TGTGCCTGGAGGAAAAAAGGGGGATTAGGTGAAGCTTTCTTT

v_call: TRBV4-2
j_call: TRBJ2-7
d_call: TRBD2
clone_size: once
cdr3_aa: CASSQGGGEQYF
cdr3_nt: TGTGCCAGCAGCCAAGGCGGGGGGGAGCAGTACTTC

v_call: TRBV2
j_call: TRBJ2-3
d_call: .
clone_size: .
cdr3_aa: CASKSLRGRTDTQYF
cdr3_nt: TGTGCCAGCAAGTCGTTGAGGGGTCGCACAGATACGCAGTATTTT

v_call: TRBV28
j_call: TRBJ2-1
d_call: .
clone_size: once
cdr3_aa: CASSFVRLNNEQFF
cdr3_nt: TGTGCCAGCAGTTTTGTGCGTTTGAACAATGAGCAGTTCTTC

v_call: TRBV4-1
j_call: TRBJ2-1
d_call: .
clone_size: once
cdr3_aa: CASSQALNEQFF
cdr3_nt: TGCGCCAGCAGCCAAGCTCTCAATGAGCAGTTCTTC

v_call: TRBV5-1
j_call: TRBJ2-7
d_call: .
clone_size: .
cdr3_aa: CASSPPRSVSSYEQYF
cdr3_nt: TGCGCCAGCAGCCCGCCCCGGTCAGTGAGCTCCTACGAGCAGTACTTC

v_call: TRBV7-2
j_call: TRBJ2-7
d_call: TRBD2
clone_size: .
cdr3_aa: CASSPGLAGPYEQYF
cdr3_nt: TGTGCCAGCAGCCCTGGACTAGCGGGACCCTACGAGCAGTACTTC

v_call: TRBV30
j_call: TRBJ2-1
d_call: .
clone_size: .
cdr3_aa: CAWSSGPNNEQFF
cdr3_nt: TGTGCCTGGAGTTCAGGGCCCAACAATGAGCAGTTCTTC

v_call: TRBV6-6
j_call: TRBJ2-7
d_call: TRBD1
clone_size: few
cdr3_aa: CASSYSGMTGGYEQYF
cdr3_nt: TGTGCCAGCAGTTACTCTGGAATGACAGGGGGTTACGAGCAGTACTTC

v_call: TRBV27
j_call: TRBJ1-5
d_call: .
clone_size: .
cdr3_aa: CASSFGPPNQPQHF
cdr3_nt: TGTGCCAGCAGTTTTGGGCCGCCAAATCAGCCCCAGCATTTT

v_call: TRBV30
j_call: TRBJ1-2
d_call: .
clone_size: .
cdr3_aa: CAWSKGLRTF
cdr3_nt: TGTGCCTGGAGTAAGGGACTTCGCACCTTC

v_call: TRBV7-6
j_call: TRBJ2-5
d_call: .
clone_size: .
cdr3_aa: CASRGSRRTQYF
cdr3_nt: TGTGCCAGCAGGGGAAGTCGTAGGACCCAGTACTTC

v_call: TRBV6-6
j_call: TRBJ1-1
d_call: TRBD1
clone_size: .
cdr3_aa: CASSTQGFLNTEAFF
cdr3_nt: TGTGCCAGCAGTACACAGGGGTTCCTGAACACTGAAGCTTTCTTT

v_call: TRBV4-2
j_call: TRBJ1-2
d_call: .
clone_size: .
cdr3_aa: CASSQDRAIGANYGYTF
cdr3_nt: TGTGCCAGCAGCCAAGATCGGGCGATAGGGGCTAACTATGGCTACACCTTC

v_call: TRBV6-6
j_call: TRBJ2-3
d_call: .
clone_size: .
cdr3_aa: CASNLVDWPDTQYF
cdr3_nt: TGTGCCAGCAACCTAGTCGATTGGCCAGATACGCAGTATTTT

v_call: TRBV2
j_call: TRBJ2-2
d_call: TRBD2
clone_size: .
cdr3_aa: CASRQLAGDPVTGELFF
cdr3_nt: TGTGCCAGCAGGCAGCTAGCGGGAGACCCGGTCACCGGGGAGCTGTTTTTT

v_call: TRBV5-6
j_call: TRBJ2-1
d_call: TRBD2
clone_size: .
cdr3_aa: CASSLALSGRLSSYNEQFF
cdr3_nt: TGTGCCAGCAGCTTGGCTCTTAGCGGGAGGTTGAGCTCCTACAATGAGCAGTTCTTC

v_call: TRBV6-1
j_call: TRBJ1-5
d_call: .
clone_size: .
cdr3_aa: CASSDLRGSNQPQHF
cdr3_nt: TGTGCCAGCAGTGATTTACGGGGTTCCAATCAGCCCCAGCATTTT

v_call: TRBV7-9
j_call: TRBJ2-1
d_call: TRBD1
clone_size: .
cdr3_aa: CASSPKGQGPYNEQFF
cdr3_nt: TGTGCCAGCAGCCCCAAGGGACAGGGGCCCTACAATGAGCAGTTCTTC

v_call: TRBV7-6
j_call: TRBJ2-1
d_call: TRBD1
clone_size: .
cdr3_aa: CASTSPGQGIGEQFF
cdr3_nt: TGTGCCAGCACCTCACCCGGACAGGGTATCGGTGAGCAGTTCTTC

v_call: TRBV21-1
j_call: TRBJ2-5
d_call: .
clone_size: .
cdr3_aa: CASRGGGPQETQYF
cdr3_nt: TGTGCCAGCAGGGGCGGAGGTCCTCAAGAGACCCAGTACTTC

v_call: TRBV6-5
j_call: TRBJ2-7
d_call: .
clone_size: .
cdr3_aa: CASSYRGLNSYEQYF
cdr3_nt: TGTGCCAGCAGTTACCGGGGACTGAACTCCTACGAGCAGTACTTC

v_call: TRBV29-1
j_call: TRBJ2-2
d_call: .
clone_size: .
cdr3_aa: CSVEIVTGELFF
cdr3_nt: TGCAGCGTTGAGATCGTAACCGGGGAGCTGTTTTTT

v_call: TRBV5-1
j_call: TRBJ1-4
d_call: TRBD1
clone_size: .
cdr3_aa: CASSDWTGGDEKLFF
cdr3_nt: TGCGCCAGCAGCGACTGGACAGGAGGGGATGAAAAACTGTTTTTT

v_call: TRBV29-1
j_call: TRBJ1-2
d_call: .
clone_size: few
cdr3_aa: CSVEERYGYTF
cdr3_nt: TGCAGCGTTGAAGAACGCTATGGCTACACCTTC

v_call: TRBV5-1
j_call: TRBJ2-7
d_call: .
clone_size: .
cdr3_aa: CASSLRGYEQYF
cdr3_nt: TGCGCCAGCAGCTTACGGGGCTACGAGCAGTACTTC

v_call: TRBV9
j_call: TRBJ2-7
d_call: .
clone_size: .
cdr3_aa: CASSRETGNYEQYF
cdr3_nt: TGTGCCAGCAGCCGAGAGACAGGAAACTACGAGCAGTACTTC

v_call: TRBV9
j_call: TRBJ1-1
d_call: TRBD1
clone_size: .
cdr3_aa: CASSVRQGGTFF
cdr3_nt: TGTGCCAGCAGCGTACGACAGGGTGGAACTTTCTTT